The clone carrying this T cell receptor (beta chain) occurred once. This record belongs to a study of shared clonotypes between healthy human individuals. Naive CD8 cells were CD45RO-negative, positively selected for CCR7, excluding terminally differentiated effector memory CD45RA+ cells. Assay used: immunoSEQ multiplex PCR; TCRdb lists only in-frame clones, some missing. Among around 1,900,000 clones, 93% were seen once, and the ten largest hold about 1.7%. Germline V CDR1 and CDR2: MDHEN, SYDVKM. The CDR3 totals 17 residues. Trimming took 6 bases from V and 0 from J; bases not matched to a gene: 8. The sequence came from a man aged 18 to 30 in good health. Some clones in this sample may be carry-over from other donors' samples. The chain couples TRBV28 to TRBJ2-2, with 9 nucleotides matching TRBD1. Sequenced input: naive CD8+ T cells from PBMCs. The CDR3 protein is CASRRDRVSPNTGELFF. Written as DNA, the CDR3 is TGTGCCAGCAGACGGGACAGGGTGTCCCCGAACACCGGGGAGCTGTTTTTT. The variable domain in full, completed from reference TRBV28 and TRBJ2-2, reads DVKVTQSSRYLVKRTGEKVFLECVQDMDHENMFWYRQDPGLGLRLIYFSYDVKMKEKGDIPEGYSVSREKKERFSLILESASTNQTSMYLCASRRDRVSPNTGELFFGEGSRLTVL.